The T cell receptor beta chain under discussion was sequenced for a study of T cell responses to AZD1222 COVID-19 vaccine. Here immunoSEQ multiplex PCR was the method, and the copy in TCRdb shows in-frame clones only, minus some. The sample shows roughly 150,000 clones, about 80% of them seen only once. V shed 4 bases and J shed 1 base, with 7 bases lying between them. CDR3 length: 13 amino acids. The germline V gene has CDR1 LNHDA and CDR2 SQIVND (reference sequence). Findings and caveats of the study: Reportedly, nearly half the spike-specific TCRs target unmutated variant regions.

A word on this clone: What it binds is unknown.

The J gene is TRBJ1-1, the V gene TRBV19; a possible D gene is TRBD1 (5 bases). This receptor was taken from an adult in good health. The sample in question was peripheral blood, obtained on day 0 of AZD1222 vaccination. CDR3 protein: CASSTQGNTEAFF. CDR3 bases: TGTGCCAGTAGTACCCAGGGGAACACTGAAGCTTTCTTT.